There are a few counts of the clone carrying this T cell receptor (beta chain). Its specificity is not known. The data stem from a study of CD8 T cells in ankylosing spondylitis. The study, taken as a whole, reports: In ankylosing spondylitis blood, a motif of about 8 highly homologous TCR beta variants appeared characteristic. Clones that were linked to disease were CD8+ and were relatively rare in peripheral blood.

By quantitative 5'-RACE with molecular barcodes, the TCR beta libraries were made. MiXCR, run by TCRdb on the 5' RACE reads, gives a single entry per CDR3 protein. Counted here are about 700,000 distinct CDR3 sequences, under 20% occurring once; the ten biggest clones make up around 20%. Germline CDR1 reads SGHAT; CDR2 reads FQDESV (reference sequence). V was shortened by 4 bases and J by 5 bases, with 23 bases between the two germline ends. The CDR3 is 18 amino acids. Sequencing used blood, either unsorted or a sorted T cell fraction (not recorded which). The sequence came from a male donor with ankylosing spondylitis. The chain combines TRBV11-1 with TRBJ2-2, with unresolved D. The CDR3 region is CASSSSPVPNRVTGELFF. The CDR3 coding sequence is TGTGCCAGCAGCTCGTCCCCGGTTCCCAACCGGGTGACCGGGGAGCTGTTTTTT.